This T cell receptor beta chain was sequenced during a study of blood T cell repertoires in COVID-19. Study background: PBMCs, B-cell-depleted T cells, or T cells were the source of the cDNA or gDNA that made up the material.

TCRdb keeps only in-frame clones here, not all; method: immunoSEQ multiplex PCR. The sample has under 400,000 clones; roughly 88% are singletons. Enrollment of patients from Seattle took place during active infection, with longitudinal follow-up. Germline-derived CDR1 and CDR2 are SGHAT and FQNNGV. J lost 8 bases, V lost 5 bases, and 8 bases had no gene match. The CDR3 loop spans 16 amino acids. The source material was peripheral blood. The chain has TRBV11-2 and TRBJ2-1; TRBD2 matches 14 bases. This receptor was taken from a woman under 40 with COVID-19, enrolled during active disease. The CDR3 nucleotides read TGTGCCAGCAGCCTAGGGACTAGCGGGAGCGGCGATGAGCAGTTCTTC. Protein sequence: CASSLGTSGSGDEQFF.